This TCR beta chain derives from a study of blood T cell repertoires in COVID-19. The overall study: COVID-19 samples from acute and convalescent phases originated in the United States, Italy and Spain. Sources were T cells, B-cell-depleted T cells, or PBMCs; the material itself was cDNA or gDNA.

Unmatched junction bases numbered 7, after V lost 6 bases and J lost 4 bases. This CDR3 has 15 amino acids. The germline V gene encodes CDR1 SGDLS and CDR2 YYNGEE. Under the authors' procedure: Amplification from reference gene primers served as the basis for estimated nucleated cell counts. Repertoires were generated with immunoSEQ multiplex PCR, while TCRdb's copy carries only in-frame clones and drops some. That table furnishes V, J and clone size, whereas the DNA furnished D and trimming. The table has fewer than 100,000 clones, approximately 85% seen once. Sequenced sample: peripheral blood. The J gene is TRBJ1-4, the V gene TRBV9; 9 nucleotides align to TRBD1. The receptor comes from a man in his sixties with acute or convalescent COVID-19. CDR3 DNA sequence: TGTGCCAGCAACCCAACAGGGGGCGTTAATGAAAAACTGTTTTTT. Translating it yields CASNPTGGVNEKLFF.